Here is one T cell receptor beta chain with its context. No antigen is known for it. No base quality values were provided; no much bigger clone lies one nucleotide off. Spanning cysteine to phenylalanine, the CDR3 consists of 18 amino acids. The read is trimmed to its CDR3 DNA, 54 bases read in frame from base 1. Compared with germline, V lacks 1 base and J lacks 2 bases; bases without a gene match: 12. The germline V gene encodes CDR1 SEHNR and CDR2 FQNEAQ (reference sequence). TCR beta chains were amplified from genomic DNA using the immunoSEQ hsTCRB kit. The immunoSEQ service ran the sequencing of the TCR beta libraries on an Illumina MiSeq instrument. Processing in the source paper ran as follows. Analysis of the repertoire data was performed with the immunoSEQ Analyzer. The clones in this table, taken by TCRdb from immuneACCESS, are in-frame only. Not every clone is retained; where verified, under half of the shortfall comes from an unresolved V gene, and the cause of the rest is unknown. That table gives V, J and clone size, and the DNA gave D and trimming. The sample includes 70,000 to 85,000 clones, with 80% to 95% observed a single time. The biggest ten clones account for roughly 5% of the sample.

This entry belongs to a study of resident and recirculating memory T cells in vitiligo (dated by TCRdb to between 2017 and 2018). As for the study more broadly: For TCR beta sequencing, each of a few stable vitiligo patients provided PBMCs along with epidermis taken by shave biopsy from two lesional and two nonlesional sites. Without cell sorting, samples were homogenized immediately before genomic DNA was extracted using the Qiagen DNeasy Blood & Tissue Kit. The human TCR beta sequencing was designed to test whether specific clones found in lesional vitiligo skin differed from the clones found in nonlesional skin and in blood.

The investigation overall reported the following: Because TCR sequences were not shared across biopsy sites or across patients, the findings suggest that different lesions are infiltrated by different T cell clones, a pattern described as private specificity. No single dominant TCR clone was found, and clonality differed from one vitiligo lesion to another. Mechanistic studies in the future are needed to assess how much the detected T cell clones and the human Trm pools versus Tcm pools each contribute. Even within a single patient, overlap and correlation analysis found no significant repertoire overlap between any biopsies apart from each lesion compared with itself.

Vitiligo was considered stable when no change in lesions had been observed over the previous 6 months. To qualify as stable, patients additionally needed to show no confetti depigmentation, which is a clinical sign of active vitiligo. Any patient who had received treatment in the previous three months was excluded. PBMCs were isolated from heparinized blood by Ficoll density gradient centrifugation and were subsequently flash-frozen. Sequenced: blood. The chain couples TRBV7-9 to TRBJ1-2; the junction holds 8 bases that match TRBD1. The origin of this receptor is a male donor with vitiligo. Here the CDR3 is given as CASSLVGGRTGTNYGYTF. The bases are TGTGCCAGCAGCTTAGTTGGCGGCCGGACAGGGACGAACTATGGCTACACCTTC.